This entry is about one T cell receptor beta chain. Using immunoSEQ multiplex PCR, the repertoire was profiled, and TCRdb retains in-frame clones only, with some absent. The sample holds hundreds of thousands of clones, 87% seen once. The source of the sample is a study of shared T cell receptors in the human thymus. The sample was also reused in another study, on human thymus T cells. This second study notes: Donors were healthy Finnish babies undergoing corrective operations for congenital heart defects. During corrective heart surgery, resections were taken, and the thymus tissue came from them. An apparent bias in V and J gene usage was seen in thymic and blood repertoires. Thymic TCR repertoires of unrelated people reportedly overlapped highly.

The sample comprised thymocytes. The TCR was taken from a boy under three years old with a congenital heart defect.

The chain's CDR3 is CSGNRTRPSTDTQYF. CDR3 nucleotides: TGCAGCGGCAACAGGACTAGGCCTAGCACAGATACGCAGTATTTT. The chain is built from TRBV29-1 and TRBJ2-3, with 7 bases matching TRBD2. The CDR3 consists of 15 residues. V trimming: 7 bases; J trimming: 0 bases; junction bases outside the gene matches: 10. The germline V gene has CDR1 SQVTM and CDR2 ANQGSEA.